Listed below are T cell receptor beta chains from one sample, sequenced in a study of cytomegalovirus exposure and HLA in healthy donors. This table comes from immunoSEQ multiplex PCR, and its TCRdb copy is limited to in-frame clones, with some not included. This listing includes over 100,000 clones. The sequenced sample was PBMCs. The source of these receptors is a woman aged 40 to 50 in good health and CMV-seropositive. Both conserved end residues are part of each CDR3. D genes are given only for firm matches.

d_call: TRBD2
cdr3_length: 13
v_call: TRBV19
j_call: TRBJ2-7
cdr3_aa: CASSSSGRDEQYF
cdr3_nt: TGTGCCAGTAGTTCAAGCGGGAGGGACGAGCAGTACTTC

d_call: TRBD2
cdr3_length: 15
v_call: TRBV7-2
j_call: TRBJ2-3
cdr3_aa: CASSLASGRTDTQYF
cdr3_nt: TGTGCCAGCAGCTTAGCTAGCGGGAGGACAGATACGCAGTATTTT

d_call: NA
cdr3_length: 14
v_call: TRBV15
j_call: TRBJ1-4
cdr3_aa: CAARERGNSEKLFF
cdr3_nt: TGTGCCGCGAGAGAGAGGGGGAATTCTGAAAAACTGTTTTTT

d_call: NA
cdr3_length: 11
v_call: TRBV7-9
j_call: TRBJ2-5
cdr3_aa: CASSSGGKQYF
cdr3_nt: TGTGCCAGCAGCTCCGGGGGAAAGCAGTACTTC

d_call: TRBD2
cdr3_length: 16
v_call: TRBV7-9
j_call: TRBJ2-7
cdr3_aa: CASSLEVRGAGGEQYF
cdr3_nt: TGTGCCAGCAGCTTAGAGGTGCGGGGGGCCGGGGGCGAGCAGTACTTC

d_call: NA
cdr3_length: 12
v_call: TRBV9
j_call: TRBJ2-7
cdr3_aa: CASRLYSYEQYF
cdr3_nt: TGTGCCAGCCGACTATACTCCTACGAGCAGTACTTC

d_call: TRBD2
cdr3_length: 17
v_call: TRBV10-3
j_call: TRBJ2-5
cdr3_aa: CAISESSGRRFGETQYF
cdr3_nt: TGTGCCATCAGTGAGTCAAGCGGGAGGCGATTCGGAGAGACCCAGTACTTC

d_call: TRBD2
cdr3_length: 15
v_call: TRBV28
j_call: TRBJ2-3
cdr3_aa: CASSERESGTDTQYF
cdr3_nt: TGTGCCAGCAGTGAGCGGGAGAGTGGAACAGATACGCAGTATTTT

d_call: NA
cdr3_length: 17
v_call: TRBV10-2
j_call: TRBJ2-7
cdr3_aa: CASSTLPQGPPSYEQYF
cdr3_nt: TGCGCCAGCAGTACCCTACCCCAGGGTCCCCCCTCCTACGAGCAGTACTTC

d_call: TRBD2
cdr3_length: 14
v_call: TRBV13
j_call: TRBJ2-7
cdr3_aa: CASSTAGGPYEQYF
cdr3_nt: TGTGCCAGCAGCACAGCGGGAGGCCCATACGAGCAGTACTTC

d_call: NA
cdr3_length: 15
v_call: TRBV9
j_call: TRBJ2-1
cdr3_aa: CASSPTGTGNNEQFF
cdr3_nt: TGTGCCAGCAGCCCTACCGGGACTGGAAACAATGAGCAGTTCTTC

d_call: TRBD1
cdr3_length: 14
v_call: TRBV6-5
j_call: TRBJ1-2
cdr3_aa: CASSYRGQGWGYTF
cdr3_nt: TGTGCCAGCAGTTACAGGGGACAGGGCTGGGGCTACACCTTC

d_call: TRBD2
cdr3_length: 16
v_call: TRBV29-1
j_call: TRBJ2-1
cdr3_aa: CSVGQGLAGSNNEQFF
cdr3_nt: TGCAGCGTCGGACAGGGACTAGCGGGAAGTAACAATGAGCAGTTCTTC

d_call: TRBD2
cdr3_length: 16
v_call: TRBV27
j_call: TRBJ2-1
cdr3_aa: CASSLRLASSYNEQFF
cdr3_nt: TGTGCCAGCAGTTTAAGACTAGCGAGCTCCTACAATGAGCAGTTCTTC

d_call: TRBD2
cdr3_length: 15
v_call: TRBV7-9
j_call: TRBJ2-7
cdr3_aa: CASSRTASGAYEQYF
cdr3_nt: TGTGCCAGCAGCCGGACAGCTAGCGGGGCCTACGAGCAGTACTTC

d_call: NA
cdr3_length: 16
v_call: TRBV2
j_call: TRBJ2-1
cdr3_aa: CAGSDLRGRYPNEQFF
cdr3_nt: TGTGCCGGCAGTGACCTCCGGGGGAGGTACCCCAATGAGCAGTTCTTC

d_call: TRBD1
cdr3_length: 15
v_call: TRBV7-9
j_call: TRBJ2-2
cdr3_aa: CASSLGTGDTGELFF
cdr3_nt: TGTGCCAGCAGCTTAGGGACAGGGGACACCGGGGAGCTGTTTTTT

d_call: TRBD1
cdr3_length: 16
v_call: TRBV4-1
j_call: TRBJ1-4
cdr3_aa: CASSYSVGQGTEKLFF
cdr3_nt: TGCGCCAGCAGCTATTCAGTCGGACAGGGAACCGAAAAACTGTTTTTT